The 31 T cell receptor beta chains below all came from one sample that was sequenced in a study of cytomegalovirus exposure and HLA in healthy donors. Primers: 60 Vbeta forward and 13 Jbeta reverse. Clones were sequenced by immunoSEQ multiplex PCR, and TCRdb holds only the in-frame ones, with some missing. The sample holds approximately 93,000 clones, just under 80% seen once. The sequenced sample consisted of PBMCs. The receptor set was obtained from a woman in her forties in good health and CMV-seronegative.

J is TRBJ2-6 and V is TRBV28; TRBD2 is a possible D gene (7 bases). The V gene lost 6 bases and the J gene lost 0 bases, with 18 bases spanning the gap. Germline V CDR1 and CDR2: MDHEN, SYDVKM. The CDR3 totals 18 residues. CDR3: CASRQQGLKFSGANVLTF. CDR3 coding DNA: TGTGCCAGCAGGCAACAGGGACTAAAATTCTCTGGGGCCAACGTCCTGACTTTC. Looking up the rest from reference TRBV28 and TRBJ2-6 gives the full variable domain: DVKVTQSSRYLVKRTGEKVFLECVQDMDHENMFWYRQDPGLGLRLIYFSYDVKMKEKGDIPEGYSVSREKKERFSLILESASTNQTSMYLCASRQQGLKFSGANVLTFGAGSRLTVL.

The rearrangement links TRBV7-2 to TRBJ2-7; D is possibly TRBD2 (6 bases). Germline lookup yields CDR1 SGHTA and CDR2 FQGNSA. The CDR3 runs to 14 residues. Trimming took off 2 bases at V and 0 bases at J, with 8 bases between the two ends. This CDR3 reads CASSLSGDSYEQYF. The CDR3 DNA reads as TGTGCCAGCAGCTTATCGGGGGACTCCTACGAGCAGTACTTC.

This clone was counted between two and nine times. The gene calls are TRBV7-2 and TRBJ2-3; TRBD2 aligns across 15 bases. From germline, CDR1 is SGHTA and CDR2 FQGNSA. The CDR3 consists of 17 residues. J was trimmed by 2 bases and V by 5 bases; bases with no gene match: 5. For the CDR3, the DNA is TGTGCCAGCAGCCCAGGGACTAGCGGGAGGATCACAGATACGCAGTATTTT. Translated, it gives CASSPGTSGRITDTQYF.

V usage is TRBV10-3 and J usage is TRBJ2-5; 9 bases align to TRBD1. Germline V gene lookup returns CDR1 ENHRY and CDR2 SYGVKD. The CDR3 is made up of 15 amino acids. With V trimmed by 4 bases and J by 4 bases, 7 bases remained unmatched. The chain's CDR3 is CAISAGTGQGETQYF. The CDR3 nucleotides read TGTGCCATCAGTGCTGGGACAGGGCAAGGAGAGACCCAGTACTTC.

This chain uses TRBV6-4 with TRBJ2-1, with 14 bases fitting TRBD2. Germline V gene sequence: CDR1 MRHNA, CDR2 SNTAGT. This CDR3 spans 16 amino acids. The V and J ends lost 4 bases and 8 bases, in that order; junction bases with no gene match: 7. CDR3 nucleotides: TGTGCCAGCAGTGTGGAGGGGACTAGCGGGAGCCATGAGCAGTTCTTC. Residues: CASSVEGTSGSHEQFF.

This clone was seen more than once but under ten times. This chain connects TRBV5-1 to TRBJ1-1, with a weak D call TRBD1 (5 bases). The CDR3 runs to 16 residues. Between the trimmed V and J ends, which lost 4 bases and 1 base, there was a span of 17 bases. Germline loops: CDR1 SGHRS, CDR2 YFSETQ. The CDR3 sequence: CASSPQGLRGNTEAFF. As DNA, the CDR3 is TGCGCCAGCAGCCCACAAGGACTAAGGGGGAACACTGAAGCTTTCTTT.

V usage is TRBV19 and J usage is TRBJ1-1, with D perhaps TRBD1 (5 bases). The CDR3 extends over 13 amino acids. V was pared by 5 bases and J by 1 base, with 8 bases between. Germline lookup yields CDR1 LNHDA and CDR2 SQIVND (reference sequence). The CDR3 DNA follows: TGTGCCAGTAGTTGGACACCGAACACTGAAGCTTTCTTT. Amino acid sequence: CASSWTPNTEAFF.

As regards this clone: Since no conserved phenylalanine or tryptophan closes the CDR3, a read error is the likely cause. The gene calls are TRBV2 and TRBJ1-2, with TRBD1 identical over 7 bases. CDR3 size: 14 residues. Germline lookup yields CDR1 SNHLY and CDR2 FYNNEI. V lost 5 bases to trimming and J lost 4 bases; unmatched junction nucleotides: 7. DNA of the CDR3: TGTGCCAGCAGTCGGGACAGTCTGGGCTATGGCTACACCCTC. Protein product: CASSRDSLGYGYTL.

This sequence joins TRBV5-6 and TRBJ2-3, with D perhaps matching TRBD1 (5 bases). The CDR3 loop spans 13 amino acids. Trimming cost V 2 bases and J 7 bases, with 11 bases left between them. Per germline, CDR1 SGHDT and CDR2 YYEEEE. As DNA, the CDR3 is TGTGCCAGCAGCTTTCAGGGTCAATATACGCAGTATTTT. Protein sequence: CASSFQGQYTQYF.

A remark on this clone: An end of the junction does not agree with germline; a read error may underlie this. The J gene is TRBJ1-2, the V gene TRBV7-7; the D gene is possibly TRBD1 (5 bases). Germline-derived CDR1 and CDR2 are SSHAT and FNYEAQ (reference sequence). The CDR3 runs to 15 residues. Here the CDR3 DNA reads TGTGCTAGCAGCCCCCGGGGGGGTACCGACTATGGCTACACCTTC. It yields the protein CASSPRGGTDYGYTF.

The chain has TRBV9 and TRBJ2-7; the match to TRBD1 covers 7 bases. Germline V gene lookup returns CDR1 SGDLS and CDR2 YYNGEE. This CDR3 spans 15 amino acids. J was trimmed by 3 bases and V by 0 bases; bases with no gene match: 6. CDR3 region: CASSVGTGKDYEQYF. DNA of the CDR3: TGTGCCAGCAGCGTAGGGACAGGCAAAGACTACGAGCAGTACTTC.

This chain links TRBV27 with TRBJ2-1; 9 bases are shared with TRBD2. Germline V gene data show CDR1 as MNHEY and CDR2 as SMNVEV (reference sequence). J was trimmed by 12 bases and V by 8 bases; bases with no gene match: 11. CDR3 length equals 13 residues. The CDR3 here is CASGRNQAGGQFF. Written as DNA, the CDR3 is TGTGCCAGCGGACGAAACCAAGCGGGGGGGCAGTTCTTC.

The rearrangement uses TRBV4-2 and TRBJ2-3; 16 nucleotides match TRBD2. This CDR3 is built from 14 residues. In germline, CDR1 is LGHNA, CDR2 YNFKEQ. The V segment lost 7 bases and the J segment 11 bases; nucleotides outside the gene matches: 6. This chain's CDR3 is CASTPGLAGGRQYF. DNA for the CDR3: TGTGCCAGCACTCCGGGACTAGCGGGAGGGAGGCAGTATTTT.

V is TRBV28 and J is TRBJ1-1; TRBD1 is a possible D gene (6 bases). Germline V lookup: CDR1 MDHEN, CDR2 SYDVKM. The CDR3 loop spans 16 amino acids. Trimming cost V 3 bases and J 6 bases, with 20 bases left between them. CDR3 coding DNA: TGTGCCAGCAGTTTCGGGTCGGGGGGGCGAGGCGCTGAAGCTTTCTTT. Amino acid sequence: CASSFGSGGRGAEAFF.

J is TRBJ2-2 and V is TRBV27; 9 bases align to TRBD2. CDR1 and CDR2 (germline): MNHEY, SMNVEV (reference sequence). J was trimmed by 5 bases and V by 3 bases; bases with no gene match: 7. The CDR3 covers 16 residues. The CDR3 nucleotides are TGTGCCAGCAGTTTCATAGCGGGAGCGGGGACCGGGGAGCTGTTTTTT. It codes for CASSFIAGAGTGELFF.

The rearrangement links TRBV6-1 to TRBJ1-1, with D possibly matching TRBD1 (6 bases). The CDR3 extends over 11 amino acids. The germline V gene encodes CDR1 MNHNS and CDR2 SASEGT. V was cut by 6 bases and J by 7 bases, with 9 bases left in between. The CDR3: CASRKDSEAFF. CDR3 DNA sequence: TGTGCCAGCAGAAAGGACAGTGAAGCTTTCTTT.

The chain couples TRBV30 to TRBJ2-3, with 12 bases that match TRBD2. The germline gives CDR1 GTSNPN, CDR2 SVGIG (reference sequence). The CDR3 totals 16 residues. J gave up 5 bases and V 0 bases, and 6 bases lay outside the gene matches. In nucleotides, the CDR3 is TGTGCCTGGAGTGTCCGACTAGCGGGAGTTAGAGATACGCAGTATTTT. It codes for CAWSVRLAGVRDTQYF.

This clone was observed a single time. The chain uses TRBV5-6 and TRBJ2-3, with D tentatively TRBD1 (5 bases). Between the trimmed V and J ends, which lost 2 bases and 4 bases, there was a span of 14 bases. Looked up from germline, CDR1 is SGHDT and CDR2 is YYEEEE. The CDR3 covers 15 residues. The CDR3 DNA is TGTGCCAGCAGCTTAGGTACCTTAGGGGCAGATACGCAGTATTTT. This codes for CASSLGTLGADTQYF.

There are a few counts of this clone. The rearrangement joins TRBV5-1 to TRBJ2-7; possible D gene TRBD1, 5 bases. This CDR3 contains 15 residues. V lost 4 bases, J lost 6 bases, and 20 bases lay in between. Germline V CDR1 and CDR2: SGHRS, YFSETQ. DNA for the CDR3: TGCGCCAGCAGCCCGGCGACAGTTGGCTTAGGCGAGCAGTACTTC. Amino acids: CASSPATVGLGEQYF.

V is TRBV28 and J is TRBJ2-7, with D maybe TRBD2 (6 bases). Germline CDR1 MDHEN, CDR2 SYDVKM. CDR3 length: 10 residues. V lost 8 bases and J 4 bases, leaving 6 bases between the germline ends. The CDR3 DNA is TGTGCCAGCGGGGGGTACGAGCAGTACTTC. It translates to CASGGYEQYF.

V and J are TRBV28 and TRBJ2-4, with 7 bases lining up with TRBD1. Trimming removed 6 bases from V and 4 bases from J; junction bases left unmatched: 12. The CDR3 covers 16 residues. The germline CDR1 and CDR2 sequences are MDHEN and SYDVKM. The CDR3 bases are TGTGCCAGCAGCTTGACCGCCCCGGGACAGAAAAACATTCAGTACTTC. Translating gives CASSLTAPGQKNIQYF.

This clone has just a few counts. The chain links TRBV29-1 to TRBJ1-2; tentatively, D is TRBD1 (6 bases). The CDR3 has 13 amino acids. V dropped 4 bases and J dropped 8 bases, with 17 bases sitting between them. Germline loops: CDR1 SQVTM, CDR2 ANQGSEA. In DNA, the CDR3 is TGCAGCGTTGTTGAGGGGGACATGAGAGGCTACACCTTC. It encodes CSVVEGDMRGYTF.

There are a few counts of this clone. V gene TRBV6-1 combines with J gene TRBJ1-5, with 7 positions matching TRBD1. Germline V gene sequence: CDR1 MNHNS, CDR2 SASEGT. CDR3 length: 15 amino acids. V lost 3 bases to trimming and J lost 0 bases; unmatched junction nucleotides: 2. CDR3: CASSDHRGSNQPQHF. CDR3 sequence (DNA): TGTGCCAGCAGTGACCACAGGGGTAGCAATCAGCCCCAGCATTTT.

The CDR3 sequence is CASSFRDTEAFF. As DNA, the CDR3 is TGCGCCAGCAGCTTCCGGGACACTGAAGCTTTCTTT. This rearrangement joins TRBV4-1 to TRBJ1-1; D unresolved. The V end lost 5 bases, the J end lost 3 bases, and 7 bases lay between the germline ends. This CDR3 contains 12 residues. The germline CDR1 and CDR2 sequences are MGHRA and YSYEKL.

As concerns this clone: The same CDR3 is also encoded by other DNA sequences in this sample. The CDR3 DNA reads as TGTGCCAGCAGTCTCACAGGGGGCACTGAAGCTTTCTTT. Protein sequence: CASSLTGGTEAFF. This chain uses TRBV5-6 with TRBJ1-1; 8 bases are shared with TRBD1. CDR3 size: 13 residues. Germline V CDR1 and CDR2: SGHDT, YYEEEE. V dropped 5 bases and J dropped 4; count of bases not matched to a gene: 4.

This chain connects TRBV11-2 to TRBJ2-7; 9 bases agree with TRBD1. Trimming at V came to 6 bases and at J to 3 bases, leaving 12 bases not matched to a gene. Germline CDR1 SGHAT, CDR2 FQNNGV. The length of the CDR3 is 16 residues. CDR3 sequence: CASSREDRGNLYEQYF. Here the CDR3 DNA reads TGTGCCAGCAGTAGGGAGGACAGGGGAAATCTCTACGAGCAGTACTTC.

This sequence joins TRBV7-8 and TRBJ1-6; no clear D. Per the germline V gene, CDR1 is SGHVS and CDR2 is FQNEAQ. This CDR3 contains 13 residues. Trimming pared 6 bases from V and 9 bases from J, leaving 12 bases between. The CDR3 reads CASSTGMSSPLHF. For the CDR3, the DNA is TGTGCCAGCAGTACCGGGATGAGTTCACCCCTCCACTTT.

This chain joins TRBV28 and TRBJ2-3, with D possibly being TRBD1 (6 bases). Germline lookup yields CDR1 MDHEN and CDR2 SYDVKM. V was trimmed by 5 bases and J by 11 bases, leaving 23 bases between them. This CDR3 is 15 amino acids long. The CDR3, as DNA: TGTGCCAGCAGTGCCCCGGGACAACCACCCCGGGGGCAGTATTTT. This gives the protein CASSAPGQPPRGQYF.

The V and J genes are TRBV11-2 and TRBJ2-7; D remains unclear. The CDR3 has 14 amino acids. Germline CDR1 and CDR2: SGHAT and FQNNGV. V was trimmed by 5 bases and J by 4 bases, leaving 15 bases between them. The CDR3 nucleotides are TGTGCCAGCAGCCCTAGTGCCGGTCTTTACGAGCAGTACTTC. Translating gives CASSPSAGLYEQYF.

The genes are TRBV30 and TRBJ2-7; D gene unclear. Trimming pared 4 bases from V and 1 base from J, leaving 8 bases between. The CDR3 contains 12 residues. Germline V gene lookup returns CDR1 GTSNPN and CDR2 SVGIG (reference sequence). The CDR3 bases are TGTGCCTGGAATCAGTTTTCCTACGAGCAGTACTTC. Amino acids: CAWNQFSYEQYF.

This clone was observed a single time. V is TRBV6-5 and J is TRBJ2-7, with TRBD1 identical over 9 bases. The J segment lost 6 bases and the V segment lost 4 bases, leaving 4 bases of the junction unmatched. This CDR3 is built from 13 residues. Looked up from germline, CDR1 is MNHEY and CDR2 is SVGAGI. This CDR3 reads CASSSQGAGEQYF. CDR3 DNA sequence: TGTGCCAGCAGTTCACAGGGGGCTGGCGAGCAGTACTTC.